These 8 T cell receptor beta chains came from one sample sequenced in a study of T cell repertoires in cytomegalovirus infection. TCRdb re-derived calls from the reads in MiXCR, one entry per CDR3 protein. Of fewer than 250,000 distinct CDR3 sequences listed, 22% are singletons. What was sequenced was CD8+ T cells from PBMCs. These receptors all stem from a human donor in good health (CMV status not recorded). Some clones in this sample may be carry-over from other donors' samples.

The genes are TRBV28 and TRBJ1-2; 8 positions match TRBD1. Germline trimming cut 6 bases from V and 4 bases from J; bases unmatched to any gene: 13. Per germline, CDR1 MDHEN and CDR2 SYDVKM. The CDR3 is 16 residues long. The CDR3 DNA follows: TGTGCCAGCAGGGAAAATCAGGGGGCTCTTTTCTATGGCTACACCTTC. Translation gives CASRENQGALFYGYTF.

This clonotype was seen many times. This rearrangement joins TRBV19 to TRBJ2-1, with D tentatively TRBD1 or TRBD2 (7 bases each). Trimming removed 9 bases at V and 5 bases at J, with 17 bases between. The CDR3 runs to 14 residues. In germline, CDR1 is LNHDA, CDR2 SQIVND (reference sequence). Here the CDR3 reads CASHQGGVNNEQFF. CDR3 DNA sequence: TGTGCCAGCCATCAGGGGGGGGTCAACAATGAGCAGTTCTTC.

This clonotype is categorized as medium-sized (0.01 to 0.1%). This chain joins TRBV7-4 and TRBJ1-5; a weak D match, TRBD1 (6 bases). The V gene lost 4 bases and the J gene lost 5 bases, with 27 bases spanning the gap. Germline CDR1 SGHVT, CDR2 SQSDAQ. The CDR3 loop spans 19 amino acids. In nucleotides, the CDR3 is TGTGCCAGCAGCTGTGATCCCAGATGTAGGCGGGGGGCGGATCAGCCCCAGCATTTT. Translated: CASSCDPRCRRGADQPQHF.

This clonotype was counted between two and nine times. The chain carries TRBV15 and TRBJ2-1; 7 bases map to TRBD2. This CDR3 comprises 17 residues. The V segment lost 1 base and the J segment 0 bases; nucleotides outside the gene matches: 6. Per germline, CDR1 LNHNV and CDR2 YYDKDF (reference sequence). CDR3 region: CATSRGSGVSSYNEQFF. CDR3 DNA: TGTGCCACCAGCAGAGGGAGCGGGGTGAGCTCCTACAATGAGCAGTTCTTC. The variable domain in full, completed from reference TRBV15 and TRBJ2-1, reads DAMVIQNPRYQVTQFGKPVTLSCSQTLNHNVMYWYQQKSSQAPKLLFHYYDKDFNNEADTPDNFQSRRPNTSFCFLDIRSPGLGDTAMYLCATSRGSGVSSYNEQFFGPGTRLTVL.

This clonotype was found many times. The rearrangement joins TRBV11-2 to TRBJ2-6, with D uncertain. There are 18 residues in the CDR3. V dropped 0 bases and J dropped 0 bases, with 12 bases sitting between them. Germline values: CDR1 SGHAT, CDR2 FQNNGV. Here the CDR3 DNA reads TGTGCCAGCAGCTTAGATTTTTGGTCGTTCTCTGGGGCCAACGTCCTGACTTTC. It encodes CASSLDFWSFSGANVLTF.

The V gene is TRBV5-6, the J gene TRBJ1-5, with D unresolved. CDR1 and CDR2 from the germline V gene are SGHDT and YYEEEE. The CDR3 contains 14 residues. V lost 1 base and J 0 bases, leaving 5 bases between the germline ends. CDR3: CASSLSGSNQPQHF. The CDR3 nucleotides are TGTGCCAGCAGCTTGTCGGGTAGCAATCAGCCCCAGCATTTT.

This clonotype was counted ten times or more. The chain is built from TRBV7-8 and TRBJ1-2; 9 nucleotides align to TRBD1. The CDR3 is 17 residues long. The germline gives CDR1 SGHVS, CDR2 FQNEAQ. The ends lost 1 base at V and 1 base at J; junction bases unmatched: 7. CDR3 DNA sequence: TGTGCCAGCAGCTTAGGGACAGGGGCCTTTCGTAACTATGGCTACACCTTC. Residues: CASSLGTGAFRNYGYTF.

Only a few counts were recorded for this clonotype. The chain couples TRBV2 to TRBJ1-1, with a weak D call TRBD1 (5 bases). This CDR3 has 12 amino acids. V lost 6 bases, J lost 4 bases, and 9 bases lay in between. CDR1 is SNHLY and CDR2 is FYNNEI in the germline V gene. CDR3 sequence (DNA): TGTGCCAGCAGGGCAGGGACCACTGAAGCTTTCTTT. Its protein is CASRAGTTEAFF. Filled out from reference TRBV2 and TRBJ1-1, the complete variable domain reads EPEVTQTPSHQVTQMGQEVILRCVPISNHLYFYWYRQILGQKVEFLVSFYNNEISEKSEIFDDQFSVERPDGSNFTLKIRSTKLEDSAMYFCASRAGTTEAFFGQGTRLTVV.